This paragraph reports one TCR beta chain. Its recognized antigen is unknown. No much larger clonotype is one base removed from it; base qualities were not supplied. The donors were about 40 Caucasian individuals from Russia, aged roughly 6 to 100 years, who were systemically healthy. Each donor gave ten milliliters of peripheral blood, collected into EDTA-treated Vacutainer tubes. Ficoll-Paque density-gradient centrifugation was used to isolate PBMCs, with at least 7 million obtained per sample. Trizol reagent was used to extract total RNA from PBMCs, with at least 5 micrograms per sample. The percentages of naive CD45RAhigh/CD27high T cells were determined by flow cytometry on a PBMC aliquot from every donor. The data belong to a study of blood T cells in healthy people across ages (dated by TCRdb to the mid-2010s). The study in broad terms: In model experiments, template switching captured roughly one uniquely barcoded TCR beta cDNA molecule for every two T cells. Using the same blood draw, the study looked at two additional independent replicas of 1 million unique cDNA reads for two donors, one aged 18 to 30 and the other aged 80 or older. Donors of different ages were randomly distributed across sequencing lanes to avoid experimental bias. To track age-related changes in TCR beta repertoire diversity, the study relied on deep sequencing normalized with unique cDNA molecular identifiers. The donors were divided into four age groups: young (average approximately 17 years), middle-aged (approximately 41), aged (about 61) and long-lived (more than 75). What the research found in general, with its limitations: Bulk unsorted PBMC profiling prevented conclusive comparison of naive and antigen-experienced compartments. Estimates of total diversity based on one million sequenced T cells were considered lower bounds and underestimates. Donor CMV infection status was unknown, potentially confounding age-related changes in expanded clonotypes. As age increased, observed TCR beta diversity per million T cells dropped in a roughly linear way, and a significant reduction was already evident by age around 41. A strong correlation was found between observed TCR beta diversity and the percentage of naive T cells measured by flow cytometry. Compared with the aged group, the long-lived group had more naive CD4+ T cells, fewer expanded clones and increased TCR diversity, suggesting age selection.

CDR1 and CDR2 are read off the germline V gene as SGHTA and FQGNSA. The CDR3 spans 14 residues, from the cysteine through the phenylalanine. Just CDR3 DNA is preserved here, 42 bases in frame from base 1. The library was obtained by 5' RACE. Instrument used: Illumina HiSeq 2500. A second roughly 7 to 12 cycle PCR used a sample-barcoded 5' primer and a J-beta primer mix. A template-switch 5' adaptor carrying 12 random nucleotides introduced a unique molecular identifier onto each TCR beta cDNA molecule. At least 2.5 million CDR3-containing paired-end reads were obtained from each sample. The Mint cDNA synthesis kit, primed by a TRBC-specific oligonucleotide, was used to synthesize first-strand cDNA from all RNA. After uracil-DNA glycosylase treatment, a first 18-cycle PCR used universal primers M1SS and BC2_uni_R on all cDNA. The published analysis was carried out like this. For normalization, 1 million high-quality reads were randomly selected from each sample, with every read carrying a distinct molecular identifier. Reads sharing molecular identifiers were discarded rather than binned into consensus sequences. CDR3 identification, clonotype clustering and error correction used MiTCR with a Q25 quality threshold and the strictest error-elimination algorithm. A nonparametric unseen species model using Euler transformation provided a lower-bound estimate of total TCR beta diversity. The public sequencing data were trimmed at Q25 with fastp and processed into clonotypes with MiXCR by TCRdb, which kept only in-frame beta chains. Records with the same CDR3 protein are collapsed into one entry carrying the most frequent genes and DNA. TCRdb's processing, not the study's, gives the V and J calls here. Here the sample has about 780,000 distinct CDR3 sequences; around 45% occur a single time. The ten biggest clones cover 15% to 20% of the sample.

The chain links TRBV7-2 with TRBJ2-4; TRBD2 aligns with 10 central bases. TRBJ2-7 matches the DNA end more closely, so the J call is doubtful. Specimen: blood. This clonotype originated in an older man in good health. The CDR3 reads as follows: CASSGTSADYEQYF. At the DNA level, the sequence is TGTGCCAGCTCGGGGACTAGCGCTGACTACGAGCAGTACTTC.